The 29 T cell receptor beta chains presented below share a single source sample, sequenced in a study of T cells in Graves' hyperthyroidism and ophthalmopathy. Template material for amplifying TCR beta CDR3 regions consisted of RNA transcripts. A set of HTBI primers served as the primers for a first-round RT-PCR of the TCR CDR3. TCRdb called the multiplex PCR reads again in MiXCR, with one record for every CDR3 protein. The sample yields about 400,000 distinct CDR3 sequences, around 15% seen once. Specimen: blood. Every receptor here comes from a man aged 45-60 years with Graves' ophthalmopathy.

This clonotype was counted at least ten times. The V call is TRBV5-1, the J call TRBJ1-1; no firm D call. Germline CDR1 is SGHRS and CDR2 is YFSETQ. Trimming left V 2 bases short and J 4 bases short, with 12 bases between. The CDR3 extends over 14 amino acids. The CDR3 nucleotides read TGCGCCAGCAGCTTATTAGTGGGCGGCACTGAAGCTTTCTTT. Translating it yields CASSLLVGGTEAFF. Full variable domain (missing parts from reference TRBV5-1 and TRBJ1-1): KAGVTQTPRYLIKTRGQQVTLSCSPISGHRSVSWYQQTPGQGLQFLFEYFSETQRNKGNFPGRFSGRQFSNSRSEMNVSTLELGDSALYLCASSLLVGGTEAFFGQGTRLTVV.

This clonotype was counted ten times or more. J is TRBJ1-2 and V is TRBV30; TRBD1 agrees at 7 bases. The CDR3 consists of 13 residues. CDR1 and CDR2 from the germline V gene are GTSNPN and SVGIG (reference sequence). V was clipped by 6 bases and J by 4 bases; unmatched bases: 8. The CDR3 region is CACLGTAIYGYTF. CDR3 DNA: TGTGCCTGCCTCGGGACAGCTATCTATGGCTACACCTTC.

This clonotype was observed many times. This rearrangement joins TRBV5-1 to TRBJ1-1; no firm D call. Trimming removed 0 bases at V and 11 bases at J, with 17 bases between. From germline, CDR1 is SGHRS and CDR2 YFSETQ. The CDR3 contains 14 residues. The CDR3 protein is CASSLVVSDLEAFF. CDR3 bases: TGCGCCAGCAGCTTGGTCGTTAGCGATCTGGAGGCTTTCTTT.

This clonotype has a single count. The J gene is TRBJ2-1, the V gene TRBV6-1; 8 nucleotides line up with TRBD2. Germline V gene lookup returns CDR1 MNHNS and CDR2 SASEGT. With 5 bases clipped from V and 9 bases from J, the junction kept 12 bases outside the gene matches. This CDR3 comprises 15 residues. The CDR3 loop reads CASSLSGTGRVEQFF. The CDR3 DNA follows: TGTGCCAGCAGTCTTAGCGGGACCGGGAGGGTTGAGCAGTTCTTC.

This rearrangement joins TRBV18 to TRBJ2-1; 14 bases agree with TRBD2. This CDR3 has 17 residues. J was trimmed by 5 bases and V by 0 bases; bases with no gene match: 3. Germline V lookup: CDR1 KGHSH, CDR2 LQKENI. The chain's CDR3 is CASSPPTSGRVNNEQFF. DNA of the CDR3: TGTGCCAGCTCACCACCGACTAGCGGGAGGGTGAACAATGAGCAGTTCTTC.

This clonotype was counted at least ten times. The V and J genes are TRBV9 and TRBJ2-7, with 16 bases aligning to TRBD2. CDR1 is SGDLS, CDR2 YYNGEE, per germline. Unmatched junction bases numbered 1, after V lost 2 bases and J lost 2 bases. This CDR3 is 16 amino acids long. As DNA, the CDR3 is TGTGCCAGCAGCGTGGGACTAGCGGGAGGGCCCTACGAGCAGTACTTC. Protein product: CASSVGLAGGPYEQYF.

This clonotype was seen at least ten times. The chain joins TRBV28 to TRBJ2-5, with D unclear. The CDR3 extends over 12 amino acids. The V end was cut by 5 bases, the J end by 7 bases, with 11 bases between. Germline assignment: CDR1 MDHEN and CDR2 SYDVKM. This CDR3 reads CASSPSLGTQYF. The CDR3 bases are TGTGCCAGCAGTCCCTCCCTCGGGACCCAGTACTTC.

In its sample, this clonotype was seen a few times. J is TRBJ2-1 and V is TRBV12-3 or TRBV12-4; tentatively, D is TRBD2 (6 bases). V was trimmed by 10 bases and J by 5 bases, leaving 18 bases between them. The CDR3 runs 14 residues. CDR3 nucleotide sequence: TGTGCCACCGTGTCGACTAGGCGCAACAATGAGCAGTTCTTC. It codes for CATVSTRRNNEQFF.

This clonotype has at least ten counts. The rearrangement links TRBV2 to TRBJ2-1, with 7 bases aligning to TRBD2. The V segment lost 4 bases and the J segment 5 bases; nucleotides outside the gene matches: 14. Per the germline V gene, CDR1 is SNHLY and CDR2 is FYNNEI. This CDR3 region has 17 residues. DNA for the CDR3: TGTGCCAGCAGTGCTCTTCTCGCCCTAGCGGAAAACAATGAGCAGTTCTTC. Translating it yields CASSALLALAENNEQFF.

V gene TRBV7-6 combines with J gene TRBJ1-4, with D hard to call. Germline V lookup: CDR1 SGHVS, CDR2 FNYEAQ. V lost 5 bases to trimming and J lost 3 bases, with 19 bases between them. The CDR3 consists of 17 residues. The CDR3 nucleotides read TGTGCCAGCAGCGTCAGACTTCTGAACATCGCTAATGAAAAACTGTTTTTT. Protein: CASSVRLLNIANEKLFF.

This clonotype has ten or more counts. The rearrangement links TRBV7-8 to TRBJ2-3; 8 bases match TRBD2. V shed 2 bases and J 4 bases; nucleotides not matched to a gene: 8. The CDR3 has 16 residues. Germline V lookup: CDR1 SGHVS, CDR2 FQNEAQ. This chain's CDR3 is CASSLSPDGRADTQYF. In DNA form, the CDR3 reads TGTGCCAGCAGCTTATCTCCTGACGGGAGGGCAGATACGCAGTATTTT.

Many counts were recorded for this clonotype. The chain employs TRBV2 and TRBJ2-7; D might be TRBD1 (5 bases). V dropped 4 bases and J dropped 4 bases, with 20 bases sitting between them. CDR3 length: 16 residues. Germline V gene lookup returns CDR1 SNHLY and CDR2 FYNNEI. CDR3: CASSVAAGNGAYEQYF. CDR3 bases: TGTGCCAGCAGTGTCGCGGCAGGGAACGGCGCTTACGAGCAGTACTTC.

This clonotype was seen many times. The V and J genes are TRBV12-3 or TRBV12-4 and TRBJ1-1, with 7 bases aligning to TRBD1. The CDR3 has 17 residues. The ends lost 7 bases at V and 1 base at J; junction bases unmatched: 15. CDR3 DNA: TGTGCCAGCACCCCGCGTATATGGACAGGACCGAACACTGAAGCTTTCTTT. Its translation is CASTPRIWTGPNTEAFF.

This clonotype turned up a few times. The chain couples TRBV6-1 to TRBJ2-3; D perhaps matches TRBD2 (6 bases). V was cut by 8 bases and J by 2 bases, with 17 bases left in between. CDR3 length equals 15 residues. From germline, CDR1 is MNHNS and CDR2 SASEGT. DNA for the CDR3: TGTGCCAGCCGCGGGGAAAAGCGGGTCACAGATACGCAGTATTTT. Its protein product is CASRGEKRVTDTQYF.

This clonotype was seen only a few times. This chain connects TRBV29-1 to TRBJ2-1; D tentatively fits TRBD1 or TRBD2 (6 bases each). The V end was cut by 1 base, the J end by 7 bases, with 11 bases between. This CDR3 spans 13 amino acids. The germline gives CDR1 SQVTM, CDR2 ANQGSEA. The CDR3 is CSVEGEGGNEQFF. The DNA of the CDR3 is TGCAGCGTTGAAGGAGAGGGGGGAAATGAGCAGTTCTTC.

The V call is TRBV10-2, the J call TRBJ2-1; 7 nucleotides match TRBD2. Trimming cost V 6 bases and J 2 bases; bases outside gene matches: 7. CDR1 and CDR2 from the germline V gene are WSHSY and SAAADI. The CDR3 is 15 amino acids. The CDR3 protein is CASRERLAPYNEQFF. The CDR3 region has the DNA TGCGCCAGCAGAGAAAGACTAGCACCCTACAATGAGCAGTTCTTC.

The J gene is TRBJ1-6, the V gene TRBV2; TRBD1 matches 7 bases. The germline CDR1 and CDR2 sequences are SNHLY and FYNNEI. The CDR3 spans 14 residues. J lost 7 bases, V lost 6 bases, and 6 bases had no gene match. Here the CDR3 DNA reads TGTGCCAGCAGGTACAGGGGATCAAATTCACCCCTCCACTTT. Its translation is CASRYRGSNSPLHF.

This clonotype was observed at least ten times. The chain joins TRBV20-1 to TRBJ2-7; D not resolved. Germline CDR1 reads DFQATT; CDR2 reads SNEGSKA (reference sequence). CDR3 length: 15 residues. The V and J ends lost 1 base and 0 bases respectively, with 13 bases between them. The CDR3 is CSARGALELSYEQYF. Here the CDR3 DNA reads TGCAGTGCTAGAGGTGCTCTCGAACTCTCCTACGAGCAGTACTTC.

This clonotype was observed at least ten times. J is TRBJ2-1 and V is TRBV27; a possible D gene is TRBD2 (9 bases). Trimming stripped 6 bases from V and 10 bases from J, with 31 bases between. Per germline, CDR1 MNHEY and CDR2 SMNVEV (reference sequence). This CDR3 spans 18 amino acids. CDR3 sequence (DNA): TGTGCCAGCAGCTTCGGGACAGGTGGTGGGGGGACTAGCAACGAGCAGTTCTTC. Its translation is CASSFGTGGGGTSNEQFF.

This clonotype was seen many times. V gene TRBV12-3 or TRBV12-4 combines with J gene TRBJ2-7; D unresolved. This CDR3 has 16 amino acids. V was cut by 5 bases and J by 3 bases, with 20 bases left in between. CDR3 sequence (DNA): TGTGCCAGCAGTCCCATGGGTAGCTCAGACTTCTACGAGCAGTACTTC. This sequence encodes CASSPMGSSDFYEQYF.

The chain carries TRBV19 and TRBJ1-2; the D is unclear. The V and J ends lost 4 bases and 4 bases respectively, with 16 bases between them. Germline V gives CDR1 LNHDA, CDR2 SQIVND (reference sequence). This CDR3 is 15 amino acids long. The CDR3, as DNA: TGTGCCAGTAGTACCCTGGGTAGTTTCGGCTATGGCTACACCTTC. Amino acids: CASSTLGSFGYGYTF.

This clonotype was counted ten times or more. The rearrangement uses TRBV11-3 and TRBJ2-1; weak D call: TRBD1 (5 bases). The V gene lost 6 bases and the J gene lost 14 bases, with 17 bases spanning the gap. The V gene's germline CDR1 is SGHNT and CDR2 YENEEA. This CDR3 comprises 12 residues. The CDR3 sequence is CASSQGEESEFF. As DNA, the CDR3 is TGTGCCAGCAGTCAGGGCGAAGAGTCGGAGTTCTTC.

Many counts were recorded for this clonotype. This chain uses TRBV27 with TRBJ2-3; TRBD2 matches at 8 bases. The trim removed 1 base at V and 3 bases at J, leaving 6 bases unmatched. Germline V lookup: CDR1 MNHEY, CDR2 SMNVEV (reference sequence). There are 16 residues in the CDR3. The CDR3 DNA follows: TGTGCCAGCAGTTTATGGGGACTAGTTAGGACAGATACGCAGTATTTT. This translates into CASSLWGLVRTDTQYF.

This clonotype turned up a few times. The chain uses TRBV9 and TRBJ2-3; TRBD1 aligns across 7 bases. V dropped 4 bases and J dropped 5; count of bases not matched to a gene: 4. This CDR3 has 13 amino acids. Germline V CDR1 and CDR2: SGDLS, YYNGEE. The CDR3 region has the DNA TGTGCCAGCAGCCCCCGGGACAGAGATACGCAGTATTTT. As protein: CASSPRDRDTQYF.

This clonotype appeared many times. This chain links TRBV30 with TRBJ1-5; 9 bases map to TRBD1. The CDR3 is made up of 13 amino acids. V shed 4 bases and J 4 bases; nucleotides not matched to a gene: 2. The germline V gene encodes CDR1 GTSNPN and CDR2 SVGIG (reference sequence). The CDR3 reads CAWNGQGNQPQHF. The CDR3 DNA sequence: TGTGCCTGGAACGGACAGGGGAATCAGCCCCAGCATTTT.

The chain couples TRBV9 to TRBJ2-7; 10 bases match TRBD2. V lost 3 bases, J lost 2 bases, and 2 bases stayed unmatched. The CDR3 covers 14 residues. The germline V gene has CDR1 SGDLS and CDR2 YYNGEE. This chain's CDR3 is CASSASGRAYEQYF. DNA for the CDR3: TGTGCCAGCAGCGCAAGCGGGAGGGCCTACGAGCAGTACTTC. Variable domain in full (rest from reference TRBV9 and TRBJ2-7): DSGVTQTPKHLITATGQRVTLRCSPRSGDLSVYWYQQSLDQGLQFLIQYYNGEERAKGNILERFSAQQFPDLHSELNLSSLELGDSALYFCASSASGRAYEQYFGPGTRLTVT.

V is TRBV18 and J is TRBJ2-6; a possible D gene is TRBD2 (6 bases). From germline, CDR1 is KGHSH and CDR2 LQKENI. V lost 0 bases to trimming and J lost 4 bases, with 10 bases between them. The CDR3 spans 16 residues. The CDR3 sequence: CASSPPKAGGANVLTF. CDR3 nucleotide sequence: TGTGCCAGCTCACCACCTAAGGCGGGAGGGGCCAACGTCCTGACTTTC.

Comments on this clonotype: A read error may be the cause here, since a much bigger clone is one base away. This chain joins TRBV7-6 and TRBJ2-5, with 10 bases aligning to TRBD2. From germline, CDR1 is SGHVS and CDR2 FNYEAQ. The CDR3 length is 16 residues. DNA of the CDR3: TGTGCCAGCAGCTCCTATCCTAGCGGGAGTGGAGAGACCCAGCACTTC. Translation gives CASSSYPSGSGETQHF.

In its sample, this clonotype was seen many times. The chain uses TRBV7-4 and TRBJ2-6; TRBD2 matches 11 bases. This CDR3 region has 19 residues. Germline assignment: CDR1 SGHVT and CDR2 SQSDAQ. The ends lost 7 bases at V and 0 bases at J; junction bases unmatched: 11. CDR3 sequence (DNA): TGTGCCAGCACCCGACGCACTAGCGGGAGATTCTCTGGGGCCAACGTCCTGACTTTC. It encodes CASTRRTSGRFSGANVLTF.